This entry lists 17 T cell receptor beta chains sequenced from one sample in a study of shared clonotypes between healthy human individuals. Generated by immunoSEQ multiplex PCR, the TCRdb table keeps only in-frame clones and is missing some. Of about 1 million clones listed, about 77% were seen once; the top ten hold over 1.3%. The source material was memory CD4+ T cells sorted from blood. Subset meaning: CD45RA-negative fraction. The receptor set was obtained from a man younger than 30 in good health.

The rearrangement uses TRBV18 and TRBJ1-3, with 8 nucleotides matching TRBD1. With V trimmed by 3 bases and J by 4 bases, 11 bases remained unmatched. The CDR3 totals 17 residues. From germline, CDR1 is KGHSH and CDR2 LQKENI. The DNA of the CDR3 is TGTGCCAGCTCACCGGCCTCAGGGGGCGCGACCGGAAACACCATATATTTT. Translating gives CASSPASGGATGNTIYF.

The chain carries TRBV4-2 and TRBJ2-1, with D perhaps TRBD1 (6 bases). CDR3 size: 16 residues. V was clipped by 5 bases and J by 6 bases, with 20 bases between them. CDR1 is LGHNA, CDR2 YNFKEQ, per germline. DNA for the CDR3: TGTGCCAGCAGCTCAGAGGTGACAGGTACCGGCAATGAGCAGTTCTTC. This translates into CASSSEVTGTGNEQFF.

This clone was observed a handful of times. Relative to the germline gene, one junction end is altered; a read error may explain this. The CDR3 is CASSRTPGQDNF. DNA for the CDR3: TGTGCCAGCAGCCGCACACCGGGACAGGACAACTTC. The J gene is TRBJ2-5, the V gene TRBV7-2; TRBD1 matches 8 bases. This CDR3 contains 12 residues. Germline V gene lookup returns CDR1 SGHTA and CDR2 FQGNSA. The full variable domain, in which reference TRBV7-2 and TRBJ2-5 provide the parts outside the CDR3, is GAGVSQSPSNKVTEKGKDVELRCDPISGHTALYWYRQSLGQGLEFLIYFQGNSAPDKSGLPSDRFSAERTGGSVSTLTIQRTQQEDSAVYLCASSRTPGQDNFGPGTRLLVL.

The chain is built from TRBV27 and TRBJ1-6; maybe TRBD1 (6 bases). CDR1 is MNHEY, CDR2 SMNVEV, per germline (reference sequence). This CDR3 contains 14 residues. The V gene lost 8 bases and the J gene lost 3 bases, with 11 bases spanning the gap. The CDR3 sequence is CASARTDYNSPLHF. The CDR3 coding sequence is TGTGCCAGCGCCAGGACAGACTATAATTCACCCCTCCACTTT.

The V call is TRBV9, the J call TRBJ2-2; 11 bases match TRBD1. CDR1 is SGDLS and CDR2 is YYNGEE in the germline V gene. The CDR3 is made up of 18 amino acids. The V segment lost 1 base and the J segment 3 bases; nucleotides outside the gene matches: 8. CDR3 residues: CASSVRGTGGRHTGELFF. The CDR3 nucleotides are TGTGCCAGCAGCGTACGGGGGACAGGGGGTCGTCACACCGGGGAGCTGTTTTTT.

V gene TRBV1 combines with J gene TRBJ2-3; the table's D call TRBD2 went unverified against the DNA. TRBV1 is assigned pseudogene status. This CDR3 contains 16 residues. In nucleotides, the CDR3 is TGCACCAGCAGCCGGTCCGGGACTAGCTTAGCAGATACGCAGTATTTT. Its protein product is CTSSRSGTSLADTQYF.

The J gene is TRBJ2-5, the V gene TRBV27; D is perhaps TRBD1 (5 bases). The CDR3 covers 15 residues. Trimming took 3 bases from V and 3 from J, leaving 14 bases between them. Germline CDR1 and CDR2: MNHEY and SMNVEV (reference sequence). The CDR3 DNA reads TGTGCCAGCAGTTTCATGGGATCAGGGAAAGAGACCCAGTACTTC. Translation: CASSFMGSGKETQYF.

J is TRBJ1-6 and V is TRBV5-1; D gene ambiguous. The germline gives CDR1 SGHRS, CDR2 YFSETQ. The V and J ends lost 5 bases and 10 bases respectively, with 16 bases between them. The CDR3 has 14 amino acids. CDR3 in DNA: TGCGCCAGCAGTCCTGATGGCAGCTGGTCACCCCTCCACTTT. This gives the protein CASSPDGSWSPLHF.

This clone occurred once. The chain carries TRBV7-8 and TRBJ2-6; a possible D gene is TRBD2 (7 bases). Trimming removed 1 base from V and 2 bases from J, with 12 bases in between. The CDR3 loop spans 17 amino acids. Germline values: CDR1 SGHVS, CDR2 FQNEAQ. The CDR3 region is CASSLDGGAAGANVLTF. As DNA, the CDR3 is TGTGCCAGCAGCTTAGATGGGGGGGCGGCTGGGGCCAACGTCCTGACTTTC.

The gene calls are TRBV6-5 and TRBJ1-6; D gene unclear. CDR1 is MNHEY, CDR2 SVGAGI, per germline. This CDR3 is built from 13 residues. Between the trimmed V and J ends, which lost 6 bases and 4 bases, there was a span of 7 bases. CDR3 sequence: CASSSPYNSPLHF. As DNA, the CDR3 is TGTGCCAGCAGCTCACCTTATAATTCACCCCTCCACTTT.

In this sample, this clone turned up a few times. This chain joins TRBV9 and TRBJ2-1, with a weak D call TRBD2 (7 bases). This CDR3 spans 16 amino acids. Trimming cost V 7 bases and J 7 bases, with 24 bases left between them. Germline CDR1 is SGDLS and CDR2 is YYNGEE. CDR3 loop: CASSSLLGGPMNEQFF. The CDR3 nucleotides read TGTGCCAGCTCCTCACTCTTGGGGGGGCCTATGAATGAGCAGTTCTTC.

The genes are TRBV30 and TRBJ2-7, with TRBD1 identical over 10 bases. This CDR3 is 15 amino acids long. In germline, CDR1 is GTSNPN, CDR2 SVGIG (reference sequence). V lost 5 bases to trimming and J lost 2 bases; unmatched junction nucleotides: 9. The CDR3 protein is CAWGVIGTGAYEQYF. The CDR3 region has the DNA TGTGCCTGGGGGGTGATAGGGACAGGGGCCTACGAGCAGTACTTC.

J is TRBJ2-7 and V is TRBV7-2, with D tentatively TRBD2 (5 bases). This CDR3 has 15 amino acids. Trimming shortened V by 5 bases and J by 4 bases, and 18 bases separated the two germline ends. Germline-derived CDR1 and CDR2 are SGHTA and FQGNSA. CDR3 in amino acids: CASSPWSGVTYEQYF. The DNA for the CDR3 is TGTGCCAGCAGCCCGTGGAGCGGAGTCACTTACGAGCAGTACTTC.

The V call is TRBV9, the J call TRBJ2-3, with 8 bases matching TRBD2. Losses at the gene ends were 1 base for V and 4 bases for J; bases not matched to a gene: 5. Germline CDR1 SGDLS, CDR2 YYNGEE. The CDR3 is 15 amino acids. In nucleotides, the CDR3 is TGTGCCAGCAGCGTAAACGGGAGGGATGCAGATACGCAGTATTTT. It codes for CASSVNGRDADTQYF.

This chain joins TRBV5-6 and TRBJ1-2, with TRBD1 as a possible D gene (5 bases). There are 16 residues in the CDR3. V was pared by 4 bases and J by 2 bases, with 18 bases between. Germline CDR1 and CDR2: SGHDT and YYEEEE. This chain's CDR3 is CASSDTRAGKNYGYTF. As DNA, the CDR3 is TGTGCCAGCAGCGACACCAGGGCAGGGAAAAACTATGGCTACACCTTC.

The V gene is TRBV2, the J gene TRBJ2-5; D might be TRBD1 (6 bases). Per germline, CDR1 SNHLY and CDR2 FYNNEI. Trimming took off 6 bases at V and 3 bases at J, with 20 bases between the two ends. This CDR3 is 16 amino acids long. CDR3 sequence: CASREPRGQNEETQYF. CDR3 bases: TGTGCCAGCAGGGAACCCCGAGGACAGAATGAAGAGACCCAGTACTTC.

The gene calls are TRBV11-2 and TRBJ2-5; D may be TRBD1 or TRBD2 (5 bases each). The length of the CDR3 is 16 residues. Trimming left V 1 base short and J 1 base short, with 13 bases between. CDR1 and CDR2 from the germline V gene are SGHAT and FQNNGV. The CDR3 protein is CASSLGDGTLQETQYF. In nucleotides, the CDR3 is TGTGCCAGCAGCTTAGGGGACGGAACTCTCCAAGAGACCCAGTACTTC.